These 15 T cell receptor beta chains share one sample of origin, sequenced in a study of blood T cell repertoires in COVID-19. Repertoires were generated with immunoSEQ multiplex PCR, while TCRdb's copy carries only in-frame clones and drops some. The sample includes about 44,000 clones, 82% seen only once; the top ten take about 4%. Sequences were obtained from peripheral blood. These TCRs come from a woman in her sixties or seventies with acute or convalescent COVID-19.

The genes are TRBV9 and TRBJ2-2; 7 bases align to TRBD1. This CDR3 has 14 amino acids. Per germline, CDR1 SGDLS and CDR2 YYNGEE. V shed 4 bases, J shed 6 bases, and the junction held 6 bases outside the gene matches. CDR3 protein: CASSIGGAAGELFF. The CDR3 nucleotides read TGTGCCAGCAGCATAGGGGGCGCGGCCGGGGAGCTGTTTTTT.

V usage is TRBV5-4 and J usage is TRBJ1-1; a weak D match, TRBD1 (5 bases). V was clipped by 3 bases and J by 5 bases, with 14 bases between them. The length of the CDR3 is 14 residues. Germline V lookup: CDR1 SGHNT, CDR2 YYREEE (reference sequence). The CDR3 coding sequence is TGTGCCAGCAGCTCCCTGGGGGGTGTTACTGAAGCTTTCTTT. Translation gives CASSSLGGVTEAFF. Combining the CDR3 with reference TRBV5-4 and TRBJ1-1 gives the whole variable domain ETGVTQSPTHLIKTRGQQVTLRCSSQSGHNTVSWYQQALGQGPQFIFQYYREEENGRGNFPPRFSGLQFPNYSSELNVNALELDDSALYLCASSSLGGVTEAFFGQGTRLTVV.

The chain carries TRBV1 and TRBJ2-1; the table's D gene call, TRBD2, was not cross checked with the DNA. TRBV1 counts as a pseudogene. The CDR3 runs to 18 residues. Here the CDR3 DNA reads TGCACCAGCAGCCAAGACGAATTACCCGGGACTAGTTCCAATGAGCAGTTCTTC. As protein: CTSSQDELPGTSSNEQFF.

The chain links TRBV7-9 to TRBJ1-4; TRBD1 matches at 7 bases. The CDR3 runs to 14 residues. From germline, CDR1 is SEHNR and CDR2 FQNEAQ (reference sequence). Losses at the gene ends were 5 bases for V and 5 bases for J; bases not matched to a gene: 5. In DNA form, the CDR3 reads TGTGCCAGCAGCCCGGACAGGACGAATGAAAAACTGTTTTTT. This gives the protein CASSPDRTNEKLFF.

The CDR3 nucleotides read TGTGCCAGCAGTGTGACTAGCGGGAGGGGATTGGGTACAGATACGCAGTATTTT. It specifies CASSVTSGRGLGTDTQYF. The genes are TRBV9 and TRBJ2-3; 14 bases align to TRBD2. This CDR3 has 18 amino acids. With 5 bases clipped from V and 3 bases from J, the junction kept 11 bases outside the gene matches. The germline V gene encodes CDR1 SGDLS and CDR2 YYNGEE.

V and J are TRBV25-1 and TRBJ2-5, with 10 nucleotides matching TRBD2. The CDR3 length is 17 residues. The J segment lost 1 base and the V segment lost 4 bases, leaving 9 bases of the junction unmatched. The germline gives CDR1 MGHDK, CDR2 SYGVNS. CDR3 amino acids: CASSGSLAGDVQETQYF. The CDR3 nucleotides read TGTGCCAGCAGTGGCAGTCTAGCGGGAGACGTCCAAGAGACCCAGTACTTC.

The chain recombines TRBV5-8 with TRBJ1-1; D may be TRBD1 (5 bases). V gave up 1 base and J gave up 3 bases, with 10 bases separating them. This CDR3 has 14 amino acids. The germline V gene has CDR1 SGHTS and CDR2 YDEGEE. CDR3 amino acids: CASSLRQGYTEAFF. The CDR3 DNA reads TGTGCCAGCAGCTTGCGTCAGGGATACACTGAAGCTTTCTTT.

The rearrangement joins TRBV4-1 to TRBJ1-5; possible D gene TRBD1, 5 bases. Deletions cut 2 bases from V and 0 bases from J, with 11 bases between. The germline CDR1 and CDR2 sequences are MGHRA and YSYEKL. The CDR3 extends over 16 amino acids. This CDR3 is CASSQTPGNSNQPQHF. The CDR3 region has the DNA TGCGCCAGCAGCCAAACCCCAGGGAATAGCAATCAGCCCCAGCATTTT.

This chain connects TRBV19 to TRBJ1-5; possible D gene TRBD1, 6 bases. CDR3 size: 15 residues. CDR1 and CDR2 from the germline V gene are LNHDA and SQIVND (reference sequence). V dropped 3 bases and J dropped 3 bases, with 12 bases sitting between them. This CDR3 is CASSILAGANQPQHF. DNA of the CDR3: TGTGCCAGTAGTATCCTGGCAGGGGCCAATCAGCCCCAGCATTTT. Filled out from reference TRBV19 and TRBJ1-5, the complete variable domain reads DGGITQSPKYLFRKEGQNVTLSCEQNLNHDAMYWYRQDPGQGLRLIYYSQIVNDFQKGDIAEGYSVSREKKESFPLTVTSAQKNPTAFYLCASSILAGANQPQHFGDGTRLSIL.

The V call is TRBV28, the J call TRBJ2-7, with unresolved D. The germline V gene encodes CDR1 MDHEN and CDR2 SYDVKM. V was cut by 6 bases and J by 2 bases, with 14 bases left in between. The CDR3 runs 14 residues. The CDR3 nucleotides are TGTGCCAGCAGGACAATTTACGATCCCTACGAGCAGTACTTC. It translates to CASRTIYDPYEQYF.

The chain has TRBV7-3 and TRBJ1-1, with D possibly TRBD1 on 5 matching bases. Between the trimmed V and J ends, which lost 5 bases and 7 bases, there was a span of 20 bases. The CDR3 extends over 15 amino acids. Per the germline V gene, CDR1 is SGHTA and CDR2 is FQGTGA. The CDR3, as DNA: TGTGCCAGCAGCCCACAGGTAGGGCAGGGAATTGAAGCTTTCTTT. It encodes CASSPQVGQGIEAFF.

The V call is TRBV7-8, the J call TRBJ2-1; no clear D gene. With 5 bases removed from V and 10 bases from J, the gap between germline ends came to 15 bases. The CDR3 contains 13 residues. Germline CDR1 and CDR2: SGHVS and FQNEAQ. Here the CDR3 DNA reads TGTGCCAGCAGCGCAATCCTCCCTGGCGAGCAGTTCTTC. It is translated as CASSAILPGEQFF.

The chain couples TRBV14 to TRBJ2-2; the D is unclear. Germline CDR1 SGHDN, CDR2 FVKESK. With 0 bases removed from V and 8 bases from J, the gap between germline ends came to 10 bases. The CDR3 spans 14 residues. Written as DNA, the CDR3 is TGTGCCAGCAGCCAAGATGCCAGAGGAGGGGAGCTGTTTTTT. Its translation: CASSQDARGGELFF.

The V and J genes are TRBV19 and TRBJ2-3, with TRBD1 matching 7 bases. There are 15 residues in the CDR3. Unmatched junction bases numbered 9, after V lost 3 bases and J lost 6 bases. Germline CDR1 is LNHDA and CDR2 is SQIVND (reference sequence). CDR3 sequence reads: CASSINRGPRDTQYF. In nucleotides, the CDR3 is TGTGCCAGTAGTATTAACAGGGGCCCCAGGGATACGCAGTATTTT.

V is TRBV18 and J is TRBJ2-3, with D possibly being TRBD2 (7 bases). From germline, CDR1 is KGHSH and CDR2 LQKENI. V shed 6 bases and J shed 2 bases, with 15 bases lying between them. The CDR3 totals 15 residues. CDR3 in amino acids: CASSPGGDYTDTQYF. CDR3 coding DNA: TGTGCCAGCTCCCCGGGGGGCGATTACACAGATACGCAGTATTTT.